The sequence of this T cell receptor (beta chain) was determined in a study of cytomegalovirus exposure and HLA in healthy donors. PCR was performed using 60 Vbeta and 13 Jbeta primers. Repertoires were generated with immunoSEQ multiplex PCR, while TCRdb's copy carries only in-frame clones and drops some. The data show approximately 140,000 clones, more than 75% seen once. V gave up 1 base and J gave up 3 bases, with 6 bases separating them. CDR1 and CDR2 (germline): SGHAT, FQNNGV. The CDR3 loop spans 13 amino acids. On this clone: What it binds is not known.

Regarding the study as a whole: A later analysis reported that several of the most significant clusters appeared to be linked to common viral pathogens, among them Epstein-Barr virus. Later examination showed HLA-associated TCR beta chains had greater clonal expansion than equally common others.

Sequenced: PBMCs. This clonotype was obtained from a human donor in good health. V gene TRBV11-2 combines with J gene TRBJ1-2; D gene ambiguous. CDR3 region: CASSLVADYGYTF. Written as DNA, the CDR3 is TGTGCCAGCAGCTTAGTCGCGGACTATGGCTACACCTTC.